A selection of T cell receptor beta chains follows, all from one sample in a study of T-cell reconstitution after alpha-beta-depleted transplantation in children. TCRdb re-called the PCR reads through MiXCR, storing one row per CDR3 protein. Here the sample spans 500,000 to 750,000 distinct CDR3 sequences, approximately 12% being singletons. The sequenced sample was PBMCs, mostly from graft donor cells, obtained 360 days after TCRalphabeta/CD19-depleted stem cell transplant. These receptors all stem from a male patient younger than 18 who had a stem cell transplant for acute myeloid leukemia, so the T cells may come from the graft donor. CDR3s include the opening cysteine and the closing phenylalanine or tryptophan. D genes are given only for firm matches. The listing skips clone size in some rows; elsewhere it reads once, few, many or a size class.

clone size: many; J gene: TRBJ2-7; V gene: TRBV4-3; D gene: NA; CDR3 DNA: TGCGCCAGCAGCCAAGGGGCCGGGTACGAGCAGTACTTC; CDR3 protein: CASSQGAGYEQYF
clone size: few; J gene: TRBJ2-7; V gene: TRBV27; D gene: NA; CDR3 DNA: TGTGCCAGCAGTTCAGACCGGGACTCGGAATACGAGCAGTACTTC; CDR3 protein: CASSSDRDSEYEQYF
clone size: NA; J gene: TRBJ1-1; V gene: TRBV12-3/TRBV12-4; D gene: TRBD1; CDR3 DNA: TGTGCCAGCAGTTCCGACAGGGGGCTGAGGAACACTGAAGCTTTCTTT; CDR3 protein: CASSSDRGLRNTEAFF
clone size: NA; J gene: TRBJ2-3; V gene: TRBV6-1; D gene: NA; CDR3 DNA: TGTGCCAGCAACATACAGGGACCAGATACGCAGTATTTT; CDR3 protein: CASNIQGPDTQYF
clone size: many; J gene: TRBJ2-3; V gene: TRBV15; D gene: TRBD2; CDR3 DNA: TGTGCCACCAGCAGAGATGGTAGCGGGAGAACAGATACGCAGTATTTT; CDR3 protein: CATSRDGSGRTDTQYF
clone size: NA; J gene: TRBJ2-7; V gene: TRBV29-1; D gene: NA; CDR3 DNA: TGCAGCGTGGCAGGGGGGCGCGAGCAGTACTTC; CDR3 protein: CSVAGGREQYF
clone size: few; J gene: TRBJ2-7; V gene: TRBV7-2; D gene: NA; CDR3 DNA: TGTGCCAGCACCCTTGGGACCGGGGAGCAGTACTTC; CDR3 protein: CASTLGTGEQYF
clone size: NA; J gene: TRBJ2-4; V gene: TRBV7-2; D gene: NA; CDR3 DNA: TGTGCCAGCAGCTTAGTCCTCCGGGGGAGCATTCAGTACTTC; CDR3 protein: CASSLVLRGSIQYF
clone size: few; J gene: TRBJ2-7; V gene: TRBV28; D gene: NA; CDR3 DNA: TGTGCCAGCAGGACTGAGTGGGCGCGTAACTACGAGCAGTACTTC; CDR3 protein: CASRTEWARNYEQYF
clone size: few; J gene: TRBJ2-1; V gene: TRBV14; D gene: NA; CDR3 DNA: TGTGCCAGCAGCCAAGAAACTATAGGATTTGAGCAGTTCTTC; CDR3 protein: CASSQETIGFEQFF
clone size: few; J gene: TRBJ2-1; V gene: TRBV5-5; D gene: NA; CDR3 DNA: TGTGCCAGCAGCTTGGGCTTCCTCTCCTACAATGAGCAGTTCTTC; CDR3 protein: CASSLGFLSYNEQFF
clone size: few; J gene: TRBJ2-7; V gene: TRBV28; D gene: TRBD2; CDR3 DNA: TGTGCCAGCATCGGAGGGAGGGCCTACGAGCAGTACTTC; CDR3 protein: CASIGGRAYEQYF
clone size: NA; J gene: TRBJ2-3; V gene: TRBV7-3; D gene: NA; CDR3 DNA: TGTGCCAGCAGCTTAACGCTTCTGGATACGCAGTATTTT; CDR3 protein: CASSLTLLDTQYF
clone size: once; J gene: TRBJ2-1; V gene: TRBV5-1; D gene: TRBD2; CDR3 DNA: TGCGCCAGCAGGAGGACTAGCGGTTACGATGAGCAGTTCTTC; CDR3 protein: CASRRTSGYDEQFF
clone size: NA; J gene: TRBJ2-7; V gene: TRBV2; D gene: TRBD1; CDR3 DNA: TGTGCCAGTGAGAGACAGGGGAAGGTCTACGAGCAGTACTTC; CDR3 protein: CASERQGKVYEQYF
clone size: few; J gene: TRBJ1-6; V gene: TRBV15; D gene: NA; CDR3 DNA: TGTGCCACCAGCAGAGTCTCTATTGATTCACCCCTCCACTTT; CDR3 protein: CATSRVSIDSPLHF
clone size: few; J gene: TRBJ2-4; V gene: TRBV11-2; D gene: TRBD2; CDR3 DNA: TGTGCCAGCAGCTACGCCGGGACTAGCGGGATCGTAGCCAAAAACATTCAGTACTTC; CDR3 protein: CASSYAGTSGIVAKNIQYF
clone size: few; J gene: TRBJ1-2; V gene: TRBV6-6; D gene: NA; CDR3 DNA: TGTGCCAGCCTAGCCACAGGCTTTGGCTACACCTTC; CDR3 protein: CASLATGFGYTF
clone size: NA; J gene: TRBJ2-2; V gene: TRBV27; D gene: NA; CDR3 DNA: TGTGCCAGCAGTTTAAGGGAATTGAACACCGGGGAGCTGTTTTTT; CDR3 protein: CASSLRELNTGELFF
clone size: NA; J gene: TRBJ2-7; V gene: TRBV7-8; D gene: NA; CDR3 DNA: TGTGCCAGCAGCTTAGCTTTGTCGCAATACGAGCAGTACTTC; CDR3 protein: CASSLALSQYEQYF